Below, one T cell receptor (beta chain) is given with its context. This clone was detected only a few times. Its antigen remains undetermined. Base qualities are missing; no much larger clone stands one base away. The CDR3 starts with the cysteine, ends with the phenylalanine, and has 16 residues. Only the CDR3 portion is preserved as DNA: 48 bases, with reading frame beginning at the first base. Reading the germline V gene gives CDR1 SGHTA and CDR2 FQGNSA. Relative to germline, V is 1 base shorter and J is 7 bases shorter, with 16 bases between their ends. Healthy controls were roughly 37 blood donors whose buffy coats came from the Finnish Red Cross blood service. All TCR-sequenced material derived from peripheral blood: patient blood samples and healthy donor buffy coats. Peripheral blood mononuclear cells were isolated by Ficoll-Hypaque gradient centrifugation. CD4+ cells were magnetically purified from the buffy coats of healthy controls. The Gentra Puregene Cell and Tissue kit was used to extract genomic DNA, and a Qubit 2.0 fluorometer was used to measure the amount of genomic DNA.

The immunoSEQ assay at survey resolution was applied to genomic DNA for sequencing of TCRbeta rearrangements. Per the source publication's procedure: In the TCR sequencing data, the smallest productive clonotype frequency that could be detected was 2.59 x 10-5. Only productive TCRbeta rearrangements, meaning sequences that were complete and in-frame, were kept for the analyses. Simpson clonality, calculated in the immunoSEQ Analyzer version 3.0, was used as the measure of sample clonality. Clones were grouped by frequency into very rare, small, medium, large (1-20%) or hyperexpanded (>20%) categories. Generation probabilities were estimated with OLGA 1.2.3, V-gene circos plots were made with VDJtools, specificities were searched in VDJdb, and CDR3 motifs were identified with GLIPH. TCRdb limited this immuneACCESS table to in-frame rearrangements with V and J called. A share of clones is missing; checked studies link under half to unresolved V genes, and the rest is unexplained. The D gene and trimming were derived from the DNA, and the V and J assignments and clone size from that table. Within this sample are approximately 25,000 clones, with roughly 69% of them counted one time only. The ten top clones hold roughly a tenth of the sample.

The sample comes from a study of STAT5B mutations in CD4+ large granular lymphocyte leukemia (dated by TCRdb to 2021 to 2024). Describing the broader study: Among healthy controls, the CDR3 'QG' motif was associated with a particular HLA allele. Flow cytometry on FACSCanto II or FACSVerse showed that the purified fractions were more than 95% pure among lymphocytes. The TCRbeta repertoires of CD4+ T-cell large granular lymphocyte leukemia patients were compared with the TCRbeta repertoires of healthy blood donors.

What the authors observed across the whole study: Main leukemic clonotypes were private to each patient, although approximately 26% appeared at low frequency in other patients' non-leukemic repertoires. Data were not HLA-matched; higher clonality in CD4+ versus CD8+ T-LGLL could reflect the relatively small sample size. TRBV06-family usage was enriched among the top patient clones (8/27) compared with healthy controls (2/35). Compared with healthy CD4+ repertoires, CD4-sorted patient repertoires appeared more clonal, and this difference remained even after the putative leukemic clones were removed.

This receptor chain uses TRBV7-2 and TRBJ1-4, and possibly TRBD1, on 5 matching bases. Sequences were obtained from CD4+ T cells from blood buffy coats. This TCR was sampled from a human donor in good health. The CDR3 protein sequence reads: CASSLVSPGYGEKLFF. The DNA sequence reads TGTGCCAGCAGCTTAGTGTCGCCAGGGTATGGTGAAAAACTGTTTTTT.